This T cell receptor beta chain emerged from a study of radiation and T cells in renal cell carcinoma. Across the whole study: Nephrectomy followed 15 Gy stereotactic body radiation by 4 weeks.

The study, taken as a whole, reports: Baseline intratumoral clonotype presence is unknown without pretreatment biopsies. In blood, top tumor clones expanded by 2 weeks, shrinking by 4.

CDR1 and CDR2 (germline): SGHVT, SQSDAQ. The CDR3 spans 19 residues. V was shortened by 5 bases and J by 4 bases, with 28 bases between the two germline ends. Clones were read by immunoSEQ multiplex PCR, and TCRdb kept only the in-frame ones, dropping some. The sample shows approximately 90,000 clones, 80% to 90% of them seen only once. A note on this clone: As yet, its antigen is unknown.

Described time point: baseline pretreatment blood. Described treatment: 15 Gy SBRT to primary tumor, nephrectomy 4 weeks later. Serial blood draws occurred at baseline and 2 and 4 weeks post-SBRT. This TCR was recovered from a man aged 50 to 60 with renal cell carcinoma. The sample in question was blood, obtained from a patient whose treatment included radiotherapy and nephrectomy. V gene TRBV7-4 combines with J gene TRBJ2-3; D tentatively reads TRBD1 or TRBD2 (6 bases each). In nucleotides, the CDR3 is TGTGCCAGCAGCCAAAGAGAGGGGGACTTTAGTTTTCCCGCAGATACGCAGTATTTT. Translating gives CASSQREGDFSFPADTQYF. The whole variable domain, filled in from reference TRBV7-4 and TRBJ2-3, reads GAGVSQSPRYKVAKRGRDVALRCDSISGHVTLYWYRQTLGQGSEVLTYSQSDAQRDKSGRPSGRFSAERPERSVSTLKIQRTEQGDSAVYLCASSQREGDFSFPADTQYFGPGTRLTVL.